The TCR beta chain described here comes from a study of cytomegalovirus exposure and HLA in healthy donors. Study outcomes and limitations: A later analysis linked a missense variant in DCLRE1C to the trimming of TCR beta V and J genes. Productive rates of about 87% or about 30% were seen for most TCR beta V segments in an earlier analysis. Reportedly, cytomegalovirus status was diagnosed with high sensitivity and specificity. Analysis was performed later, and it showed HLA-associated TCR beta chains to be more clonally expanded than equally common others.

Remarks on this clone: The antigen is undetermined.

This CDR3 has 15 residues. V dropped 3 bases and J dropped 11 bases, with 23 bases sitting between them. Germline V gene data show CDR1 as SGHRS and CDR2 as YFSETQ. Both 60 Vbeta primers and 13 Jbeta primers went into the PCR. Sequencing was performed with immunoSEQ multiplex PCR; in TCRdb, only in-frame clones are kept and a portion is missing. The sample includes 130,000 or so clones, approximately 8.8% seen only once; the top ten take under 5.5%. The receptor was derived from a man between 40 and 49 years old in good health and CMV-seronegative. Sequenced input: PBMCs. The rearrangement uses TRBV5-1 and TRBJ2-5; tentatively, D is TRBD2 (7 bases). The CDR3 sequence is CASSYRDTAGEEQYF. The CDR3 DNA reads TGCGCCAGCAGCTACCGGGACACGGCGGGGGAGGAGCAGTACTTC.